A single sample gave rise to the 9 T cell receptor beta chains below, sequenced in a study of blood T cell repertoires in COVID-19. Data came from immunoSEQ multiplex PCR; TCRdb stores just in-frame clones and leaves some out. This sample has more than 95,000 clones, with about 83% found just once. The sequenced material came from peripheral blood. The receptors come from an older man with active or convalescent COVID-19.

A few counts support this clone. The CDR3 region has the DNA TGTGCCAGCAGTCGCAGGCCTGGTTCACCCCTCCACTTT. Protein: CASSRRPGSPLHF. The chain joins TRBV2 to TRBJ1-6; unclear D gene. The V gene's germline CDR1 is SNHLY and CDR2 FYNNEI. This CDR3 contains 13 residues. The V gene lost 5 bases and the J gene lost 9 bases, with 11 bases spanning the gap.

This rearrangement joins TRBV9 to TRBJ2-3; D is undetermined. Trimming cost V 2 bases and J 8 bases, with 9 bases left between them. From germline, CDR1 is SGDLS and CDR2 YYNGEE. The CDR3 runs 12 residues. CDR3 in DNA: TGTGCCAGCAGCGTCGAGGCCGGTACGCAGTATTTT. Its translation: CASSVEAGTQYF. Full variable domain (missing parts from reference TRBV9 and TRBJ2-3): DSGVTQTPKHLITATGQRVTLRCSPRSGDLSVYWYQQSLDQGLQFLIQYYNGEERAKGNILERFSAQQFPDLHSELNLSSLELGDSALYFCASSVEAGTQYFGPGTRLTVL.

The rearrangement joins TRBV6-6 to TRBJ1-2; perhaps TRBD1 as D (5 bases). This CDR3 spans 13 amino acids. Germline V gene data show CDR1 as MNHNY and CDR2 as SVGAGI (reference sequence). Trimming left V 2 bases short and J 7 bases short, with 11 bases between. CDR3 region: CASSYGGGIGYTF. In DNA, the CDR3 is TGTGCCAGCAGTTACGGGGGGGGGATTGGCTACACCTTC.

The chain employs TRBV19 and TRBJ1-5; D unclear. Germline V gene data show CDR1 as LNHDA and CDR2 as SQIVND (reference sequence). The CDR3 has 15 residues. Trimming stripped 5 bases from V and 0 bases from J, with 11 bases between. CDR3 nucleotides: TGTGCCAGTAGTTTCGGAGGGAATAGCAATCAGCCCCAGCATTTT. This translates into CASSFGGNSNQPQHF.

The chain carries TRBV9 and TRBJ2-2; D not resolved. Trimming shortened V by 1 base and J by 6 bases, and 4 bases separated the two germline ends. CDR3 length: 12 residues. Germline-derived CDR1 and CDR2 are SGDLS and YYNGEE. The CDR3 sequence is CASSVSAGELFF. Here the CDR3 DNA reads TGTGCCAGCAGCGTAAGCGCCGGGGAGCTGTTTTTT.

The rearrangement joins TRBV2 to TRBJ2-2; possibly TRBD1 for D (6 bases). Trimming took 4 bases from V and 1 from J, leaving 7 bases between them. Germline V gives CDR1 SNHLY, CDR2 FYNNEI. The CDR3 is 14 amino acids. The CDR3 DNA reads TGTGCCAGCAGTGTGGGACAGAACACCGGGGAGCTGTTTTTT. Translated, it gives CASSVGQNTGELFF.

DNA of the CDR3: TGTGCCAGCAACTTTGGTAGTGGGGCCCAGCAAGAGACCCAGTACTTC. Translating gives CASNFGSGAQQETQYF. This sequence joins TRBV7-2 and TRBJ2-5; tentatively, D is TRBD1 (5 bases). The germline gives CDR1 SGHTA, CDR2 FQGNSA. V lost 7 bases, J lost 2 bases, and 20 bases lay in between. The CDR3 is 16 residues long.

In its sample, this clone was seen once. J is TRBJ2-4 and V is TRBV10-3; D perhaps matches TRBD1 (5 bases). CDR3 length: 14 residues. The germline V gene encodes CDR1 ENHRY and CDR2 SYGVKD. The V and J ends lost 3 bases and 2 bases respectively, with 8 bases between them. DNA for the CDR3: TGTGCCATCAGTGATGGGGCGTCCAAAAACATTCAGTACTTC. Amino acids: CAISDGASKNIQYF.

The V call is TRBV7-9, the J call TRBJ2-3; 8 bases map to TRBD2. This CDR3 region has 17 residues. Germline values: CDR1 SEHNR, CDR2 FQNEAQ (reference sequence). V dropped 5 bases and J dropped 7; count of bases not matched to a gene: 17. The CDR3 region has the DNA TGTGCCAGCAGCCCCCAAGGGGCTAGTTCGGGGGGGAATACGCAGTATTTT. Amino acid sequence: CASSPQGASSGGNTQYF.